This T cell receptor (beta chain) was identified in a study of a mutant IDH1 vaccine in newly diagnosed glioma. Indicated time point: week 23, last vaccination. Every vaccine dose comprised 300 ug of mutant IDH1 20-mer peptide plus topical imiquimod. The CDR3 length is 17 residues. Germline CDR1 is MDHEN and CDR2 is SYDVKM. V was pared by 6 bases and J by 5 bases, with 18 bases of the junction left unmatched. The method was immunoSEQ multiplex PCR; TCRdb's version includes in-frame clones alone and lacks a portion of them. The sample consists of tens of thousands of clones, roughly 76% of them appearing once. In regard to this clone: The antigen is unknown.

This sequence originates from a man aged 35-49 years with glioma. The input for sequencing was PBMCs, taken from a glioma patient whose treatment included an IDH1 peptide vaccine. The V call is TRBV28, the J call TRBJ1-2; 7 positions match TRBD1. The CDR3: CASSSVGTELVEYGYTF. DNA for the CDR3: TGTGCCAGCAGCTCCGTCGGGACAGAACTCGTCGAGTATGGCTACACCTTC.